What follows is one T cell receptor (beta chain) and its context. Its antigen is as yet unknown. This CDR3 fails to terminate in the conserved phenylalanine or tryptophan, so it likely reflects a read error. The limits of the CDR3 on the DNA are not certain, so only TCRdb's listed CDR3 is given. The time point here: after preoperative PTX-NDP chemotherapy. Preoperative chemotherapy with paclitaxel-nedaplatin was given to patients before surgery. This sample was taken from a study of esophageal squamous cell carcinoma under preoperative chemotherapy. Overall study: Both tumor-infiltrating lymphocytes and peripheral blood T cells had their TCR repertoires profiled. The study's findings and limits: Paclitaxel-nedaplatin therapy caused immediate, substantial clonotype frequency changes. Post-treatment tumor-infiltrating lymphocytes appeared partly derived from peripheral T cells migrating into the tumor.

TCRdb re-analysed the PCR reads in MiXCR, keeping a single row per CDR3 protein. The data contain fewer than 20,000 distinct CDR3 sequences, about half of them seen just once; the ten biggest clones take up roughly 28%. Counting both end residues, the CDR3 totals 14 amino acids. Germline-derived CDR1 and CDR2 are SGHTA and FQGNSA. This TCR was recovered from a human donor with esophageal squamous cell carcinoma. The donor label of this sample is uncertain. The chain carries TRBV7-2 and TRBJ2-5; the DNA was not used to check the table's D call, TRBD1. This specimen was collected from a patient given preoperative chemotherapy. This CDR3 is CASSPARETKSRYS.